The clone carrying this T cell receptor (beta chain) was seen more than once but under ten times. TCRdb itself ran the 5' RACE reads through MiXCR, one entry per CDR3 protein. The repertoire holds roughly 150,000 distinct CDR3 sequences, with 30% to 40% as singletons. These data come from a study of CD8 T cells in ankylosing spondylitis. The CDR3 spans 16 residues. CDR1 is MNHEY and CDR2 is SVGEGT in the germline V gene. The V gene end was trimmed by 5 bases and the J gene end by 4 bases; junction bases not matched to a gene: 9. The sequenced sample was synovial fluid, either unsorted or a sorted T cell fraction (not recorded which). This chain joins TRBV6-2 or TRBV6-3 and TRBJ2-3; 10 positions agree with TRBD2. The sequence was collected from a male donor with ankylosing spondylitis. For the CDR3, the DNA is TGTGCCAGCAGTCGTGGACTAGCGGTGTCTCCAGATACGCAGTATTTT. It is translated as CASSRGLAVSPDTQYF.